These T cell receptor beta chains were read from a single sample in a study of glioma-infiltrating T cells. From the multiplex PCR reads, TCRdb called clonotypes with MiXCR, one entry per CDR3 protein. The sample includes approximately 120,000 distinct CDR3 sequences, less than 30% of them seen just once. Input material: glioma tissue, nonneoplastic brain tissue, or PBMCs (not recorded which). The receptor source for this set is a human donor with low-grade glioma or glioblastoma, undergoing nonglioma brain surgery, or in good health (not recorded which). Both conserved end residues are trimmed from each CDR3. The order of the fields is J gene, V gene, CDR3 protein.

TRBJ2-1,TRBV12-3/TRBV12-4,ASRLHGTSGDNEQF
TRBJ2-7,TRBV7-6,ASSPRTSGAPGDEQY
TRBJ1-5,TRBV7-2,ASSLALTVSNQPQH
TRBJ1-1,TRBV29-1,SVVQGARSTEAF
TRBJ2-7,TRBV28,ATRPILHEQY
TRBJ2-5,TRBV7-2,ASSLDRGQAKTQY
TRBJ1-4,TRBV4-2,ASSQVQGQGEKLF
TRBJ1-1,TRBV6-2/TRBV6-3,ASRRGRPNTEAF
TRBJ2-3,TRBV20-1,SASGGRTDTQY
TRBJ2-3,TRBV19,ASSADPQADTQY
TRBJ1-1,TRBV28,ASRPLQGTTEAF
TRBJ1-6,TRBV20-1,SARVGQTNSPLH
TRBJ2-7,TRBV7-2,ASSSTGTSGSLPYEEY
TRBJ2-2,TRBV12-3/TRBV12-4,ASSLAGGYTGELF
TRBJ1-5,TRBV5-1,ASSLLPRDGQPQH
TRBJ2-1,TRBV14,ASSEPGGGSSNEQF
TRBJ2-7,TRBV6-1,ASSPPSRGAREQY
TRBJ2-7,TRBV24-1,ATSDRTGGYEQY
TRBJ2-3,TRBV7-6,ASSLAPLADTQY
TRBJ2-3,TRBV20-1,SARITSTDTQY
TRBJ2-1,TRBV7-2,ASSTSQGAVEF
TRBJ1-1,TRBV29-1,SVPSWTSEAF
TRBJ1-5,TRBV2,ASSEDINQPQH
TRBJ1-1,TRBV7-9,ASEPGLNTEAF
TRBJ2-1,TRBV30,AWSVLRQSDEQF
TRBJ1-1,TRBV6-2/TRBV6-3,ASSHQGTTEAY
TRBJ2-5,TRBV7-8,ASSLGGASSGIHRETQY
TRBJ2-5,TRBV20-1,SGLKAGVQETQY
TRBJ1-6,TRBV12-3/TRBV12-4,ASSRGEGTYNSPLH
TRBJ2-1,TRBV30,AWSVTLIREQF
TRBJ1-6,TRBV6-1,ASRVQGIDSPLH
TRBJ1-5,TRBV20-1,SYQTGRNQPQH
TRBJ2-3,TRBV4-2,GSSQDRSGGATDTQY
TRBJ2-7,TRBV20-1,SASGRHEQY
TRBJ1-5,TRBV7-2,ASSPRQGSNQPQH
TRBJ2-7,TRBV20-1,IASATQGLSYEQY
TRBJ1-1,TRBV20-1,SALPSFTEAF
TRBJ2-7,TRBV4-1,GSSEAPGQAYDQY
TRBJ2-7,TRBV7-2,ASSLDHQGAYEQY
TRBJ2-1,TRBV7-9,ASSSWTGGHNEQF
TRBJ1-5,TRBV19,ASSFGTGHAYQPQH
TRBJ2-3,TRBV5-1,ASSFRAATSTDTQY
TRBJ2-7,TRBV28,ASSPSPTSGLAYEQY
TRBJ1-5,TRBV5-6,ASSFYPGQKGKGNQPQH
TRBJ1-2,TRBV28,ASSINYGYT